This T cell receptor (beta chain) was observed in a study of blood T cells in healthy people across ages. This clonotype was recorded a few times. Samples each yielded at least 5.5 micrograms of total RNA. This CDR3 region has 14 residues. CDR1 is MNHEY and CDR2 is SVGAGI in the germline V gene. V lost 6 bases and J 0 bases, leaving 11 bases between the germline ends. Then a second PCR, running about 7 to 11 cycles, was carried out with a sample-barcoded 5' primer and a J-beta primer mix. One entry per CDR3 protein results from TCRdb running MiXCR on the 5' RACE reads. The sample records about 1,800,000 distinct CDR3 sequences, 28% being singletons.

The TCR was taken from a woman in her 30s in good health. The rearrangement uses TRBV6-5 and TRBJ1-1; no definite D call. Sample: blood. DNA of the CDR3: TGTGCCAGCAGGACACTGAGGATGAACACTGAAGCTTTCTTT. Amino acids: CASRTLRMNTEAFF.